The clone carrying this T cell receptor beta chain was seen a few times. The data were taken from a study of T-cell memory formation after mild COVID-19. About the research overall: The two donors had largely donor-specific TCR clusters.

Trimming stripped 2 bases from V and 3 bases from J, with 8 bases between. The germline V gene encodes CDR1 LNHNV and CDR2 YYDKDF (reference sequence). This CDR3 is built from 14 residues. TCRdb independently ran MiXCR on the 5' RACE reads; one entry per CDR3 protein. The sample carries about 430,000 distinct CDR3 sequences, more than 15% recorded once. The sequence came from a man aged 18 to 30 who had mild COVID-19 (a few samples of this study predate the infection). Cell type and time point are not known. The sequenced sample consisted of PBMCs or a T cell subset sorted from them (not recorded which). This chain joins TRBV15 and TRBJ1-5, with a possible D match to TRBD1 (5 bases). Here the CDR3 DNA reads TGTGCCACCAGCAGATTCAGGGCCAATCAGCCCCAGCATTTT. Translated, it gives CATSRFRANQPQHF.